Detailed here is one T cell receptor (beta chain). The length of the CDR3 is 12 residues. The germline CDR1 and CDR2 sequences are KGHSH and LQKENI. The V end lost 3 bases, the J end lost 6 bases, and 6 bases lay between the germline ends. In Seattle, patients joined the study during active infection and were tracked longitudinally. The sample comes from a study of blood T cell repertoires in COVID-19. About the research overall: Sources were T cells, B-cell-depleted T cells, or PBMCs; the material itself was cDNA or gDNA.

The authors' processing: The assay estimated nucleated cells by amplifying reference gene primers. Measured with immunoSEQ multiplex PCR; TCRdb has only the in-frame clones, and not every one. Clone size and V and J calls were adopted from that table, with D and trimming inferred from the DNA. The sample gives about 280,000 clones, 85% to 90% of which show up once; approximately 10% is in the top ten. Source material: peripheral blood. This clonotype was sampled from a woman aged 30 to 39 with COVID-19, enrolled during active disease. The V and J genes are TRBV18 and TRBJ2-1, with D hard to call. The CDR3 loop reads CASSPVGNEQFF. The DNA of the CDR3 is TGTGCCAGCTCACCTGTCGGCAATGAGCAGTTCTTC.